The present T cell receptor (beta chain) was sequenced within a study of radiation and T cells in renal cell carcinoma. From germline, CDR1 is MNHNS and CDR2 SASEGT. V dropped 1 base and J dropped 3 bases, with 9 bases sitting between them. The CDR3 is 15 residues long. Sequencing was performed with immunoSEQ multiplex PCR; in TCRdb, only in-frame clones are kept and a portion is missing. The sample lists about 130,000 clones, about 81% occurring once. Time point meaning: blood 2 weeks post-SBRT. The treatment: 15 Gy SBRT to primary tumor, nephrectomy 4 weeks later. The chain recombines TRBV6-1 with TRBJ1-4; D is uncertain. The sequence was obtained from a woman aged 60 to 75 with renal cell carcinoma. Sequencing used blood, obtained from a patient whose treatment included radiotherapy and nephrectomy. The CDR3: CASSEVYSSNEKLFF. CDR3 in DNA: TGTGCCAGCAGTGAAGTTTACAGTTCTAATGAAAAACTGTTTTTT.